Sequencing of this T cell receptor beta chain was carried out in a study of PD-L1 blockade in urothelial cancer (dated by TCRdb to between 2016 and 2019). For the study in its entirety: Every patient began therapy in 2014 and was given atezolizumab 1,200 mg intravenously every 3 weeks. About 90% of the roughly 29 patients were identified as males with urothelial cancer of bladder origin, and a prior smoking history was reported by 18 of 29 patients. An ECOG performance status of 0 or 1 was recorded for the patients, and 0 to 3 prior chemotherapy regimens had been received by the patients. Blood samples were analyzed at two time points: 3 weeks after treatment start (second dose) and 6 weeks after treatment start. Blood samples gave median yields of approximately 130,000 T cells and 65,000 to 85,000 unique TCRs, along with a median clonality of about 0.084. Somatic, immune and clinical correlates of response to PD-L1 blockade with atezolizumab in urothelial cancer were the focus of an exploratory multi-omic analysis. Pretreatment tumor samples, along with matched peripheral blood collected serially before and after atezolizumab treatment, underwent TCR sequencing. Durable clinical benefit was defined as a progression-free survival longer than 6 months, and TCR features were additionally tested against progression-free survival and overall survival. In the same patients, pretreatment tumors underwent whole exome sequencing and RNA sequencing in addition to TCR sequencing. Fewer than ten patients reached durable clinical benefit, while 15 to 25 patients did not. Pretreatment blood TCR-seq was available for 30 or so patients, at least one posttreatment blood collection was obtained for around 24 patients, and tumor TCR-seq was available for around 24 patients. The full study reports these points: Greater expansion of tumor-associated TCR clones in peripheral blood 3 weeks after the start of treatment was observed in patients with durable benefit (n of about 22, p = 0.022). Improved progression-free and overall survival was associated with having pretreatment peripheral blood TCR clonality below the median. Small sample size (n ≈ 28) and many exploratory analyses mean the results are intended to be hypothesis-generating.

Synthetic TCR analog templates were spiked into each PCR to estimate absolute template abundance from read counts. The immunoSEQ assay used bias-controlled V and J gene primers to amplify TCRbeta CDR3 regions from genomic DNA. Sequencing of rearranged TCRbeta segments was performed at approximately 20X coverage. The original methods were these. Sequencing errors were corrected by clustering, and CDR3s were annotated against IMGT so that V, D and J genes could be assigned. Out-of-frame and stop-codon sequences were excluded, and only productive TCRbeta rearrangements were used in downstream analyses. Clonality was calculated as one minus the Shannon entropy normalized by the log of the number of unique productive sequences. Clones differing between time points or between blood and tumor were identified by Fisher's exact test with Benjamini-Hochberg correction at adjusted p below 0.01. Drawn from immuneACCESS, this table holds only the in-frame rearrangements with V and J called that TCRdb kept. Clones are partly lost; checked studies trace under half to an unresolved V gene and leave the rest unexplained. The D gene and trimming were derived from the DNA, and the V and J assignments and clone size from that table. Counted in this sample were tens of thousands of clones; roughly 80% of them appeared once. 8% to 9.5% of the sample comes from the top ten.

The cohort included about 29 patients with locally advanced or metastatic urothelial carcinoma who were treated at Memorial Sloan Kettering on a trial protocol. Peripheral blood mononuclear cells were collected pretreatment and during treatment, at between 1 and 8 total time points per patient. The Qiagen DNeasy Blood extraction kit was used to purify genomic DNA from total PBMCs and tumor samples. Collected pretreatment and during treatment, PBMCs were isolated and stored as previously described. As for this clone: This receptor's antigen is unknown. No quality values exist for individual bases; no much larger clone is one base distant.

The CDR1 and CDR2 encoded by the germline V gene are LGHNA and YNFKEQ. The CDR3 spans 18 residues, from the cysteine through the phenylalanine. Of the read, only the CDR3 DNA is kept; its 54 bases are in frame from base 1. Unmatched junction bases come to 3, with V trimmed by 0 bases and J by 2 bases. Sample: PBMCs, taken around atezolizumab (anti-PD-L1) treatment. The chain employs TRBV4-2 and TRBJ2-5; 16 nucleotides in the junction match TRBD2. The receptor was isolated from a man aged 70-80 years with urothelial cancer. The sequenced DNA: TGTGCCAGCAGCCAAGATGGGACTAGCGGGGGGGGGCAAGAGACCCAGTACTTC. It translates to CASSQDGTSGGGQETQYF.